The clone carrying this T cell receptor beta chain was seen a single time. 13 Jbeta primers and 60 Vbeta primers were used for the PCR. TCRdb keeps only in-frame clones here, not all; method: immunoSEQ multiplex PCR. The top ten hold under 8% of the sample, which has about 150,000 clones, about 80% seen once. This entry is derived from a study of cytomegalovirus exposure and HLA in healthy donors. From germline, CDR1 is SGHRS and CDR2 YFSETQ. This CDR3 comprises 15 residues. Losses at the gene ends were 5 bases for V and 1 base for J; bases not matched to a gene: 7. This chain uses TRBV5-1 with TRBJ1-1; 8 bases agree with TRBD1. This TCR came from a woman aged 50 to 60 in good health and CMV-seropositive. The specimen was PBMCs. The CDR3 sequence is CASRDRAVANTEAFF. CDR3 in DNA: TGCGCCAGCAGGGACAGGGCGGTTGCGAACACTGAAGCTTTCTTT.